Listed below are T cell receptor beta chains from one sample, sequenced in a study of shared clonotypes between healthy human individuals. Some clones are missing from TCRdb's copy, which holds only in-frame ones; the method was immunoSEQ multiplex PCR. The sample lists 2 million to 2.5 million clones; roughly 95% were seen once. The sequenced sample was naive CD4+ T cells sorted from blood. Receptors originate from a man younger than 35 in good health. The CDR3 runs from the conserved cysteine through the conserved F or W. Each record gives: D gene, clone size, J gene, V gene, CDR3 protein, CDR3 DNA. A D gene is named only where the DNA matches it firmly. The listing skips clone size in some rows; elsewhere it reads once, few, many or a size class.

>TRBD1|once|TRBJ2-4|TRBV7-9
CASSLWDRETNIQYF
TGTGCCAGCAGCCTTTGGGACAGGGAGACAAACATTCAGTACTTC
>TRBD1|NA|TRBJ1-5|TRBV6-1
CASSEQGGAQPQHF
TGTGCCAGCAGTGAACAGGGGGGAGCTCAGCCCCAGCATTTT
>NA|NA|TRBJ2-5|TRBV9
CASSTGGPGETQYF
TGTGCCAGCAGCACCGGGGGGCCTGGGGAGACCCAGTACTTC
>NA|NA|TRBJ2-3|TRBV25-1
CASGPTSTDTQYF
TGTGCCAGCGGCCCGACGAGCACAGATACGCAGTATTTT
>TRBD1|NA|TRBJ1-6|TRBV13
CASSLRTGGKSSYNSPLHF
TGTGCCAGCAGCTTACGGACAGGGGGCAAGAGCTCCTATAATTCACCCCTCCACTTT
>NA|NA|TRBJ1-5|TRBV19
CASSIEGVANQPQHF
TGTGCCAGTAGTATAGAGGGGGTGGCCAATCAGCCCCAGCATTTT
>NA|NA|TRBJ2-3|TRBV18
CASSPGKVDTDTQYF
TGTGCCAGCTCACCAGGGAAGGTTGACACAGATACGCAGTATTTT
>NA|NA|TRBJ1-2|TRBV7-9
CASSLAGFNGYTF
TGTGCCAGCAGCTTAGCGGGATTTAATGGCTACACCTTC
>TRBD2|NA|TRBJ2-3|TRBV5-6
CASNKGVSGGPYF
TGTGCCAGCAACAAAGGGGTTAGCGGGGGCCCTTACTTT
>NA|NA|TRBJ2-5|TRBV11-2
CASSLQGTVQETQYF
TGTGCCAGCAGCTTACAGGGGACGGTACAAGAGACCCAGTACTTC
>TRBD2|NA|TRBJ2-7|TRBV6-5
CASSQSGGAGEQYF
TGTGCCAGCAGTCAGAGCGGGGGAGCAGGAGAGCAGTACTTC
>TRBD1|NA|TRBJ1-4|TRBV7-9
CASSSGTASNEKLFF
TGTGCCAGCAGCTCCGGGACAGCCTCTAATGAAAAACTGTTTTTT
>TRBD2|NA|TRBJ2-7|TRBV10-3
CAISGSGGPRGEQYF
TGTGCCATCAGTGGGAGCGGGGGGCCCCGAGGGGAGCAGTACTTC
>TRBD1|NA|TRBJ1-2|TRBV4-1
CASSQGPGQGFYGYTF
TGCGCCAGCAGCCAAGGGCCGGGACAGGGGTTCTATGGCTACACCTTC
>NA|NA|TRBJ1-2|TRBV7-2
CASSPLQQGGYGYTF
TGTGCCAGCAGCCCACTTCAGCAAGGGGGCTATGGCTACACCTTC
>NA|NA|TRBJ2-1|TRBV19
CASSKGAQAPRNEQFF
TGTGCCAGTAGTAAGGGAGCGCAAGCCCCGCGGAATGAGCAGTTCTTC
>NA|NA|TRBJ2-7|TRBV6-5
CASSRDRNSYEQYF
TGTGCCAGCAGCCGGGACCGAAACTCCTACGAGCAGTACTTC
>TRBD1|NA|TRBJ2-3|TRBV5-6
CASSKDRSNTDTQYF
TGTGCCAGCAGCAAGGACAGGAGCAACACAGATACGCAGTATTTT
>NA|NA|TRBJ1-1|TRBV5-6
CASSLKSHTEAFF
TGTGCCAGCAGCTTGAAGAGTCACACTGAAGCTTTCTTT
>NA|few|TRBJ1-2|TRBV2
CASSAEYGYTF
TGTGCCAGCAGTGCAGAGTATGGCTACACCTTC
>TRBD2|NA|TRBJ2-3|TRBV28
CASSKLAGSSYTQYF
TGTGCCAGCAGCAAACTAGCGGGTAGTTCCTATACGCAGTATTTT
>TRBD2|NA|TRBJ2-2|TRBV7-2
CASSSGLAGTNTGELFF
TGTGCCAGCAGCTCGGGACTAGCGGGAACGAACACCGGGGAGCTGTTTTTT
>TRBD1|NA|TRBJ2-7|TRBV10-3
CAAWGQGAREQYF
TGTGCCGCTTGGGGACAGGGGGCGAGGGAGCAGTACTTC
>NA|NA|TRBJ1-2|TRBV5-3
CARSLGQGPYGYTF
TGTGCCAGAAGCTTGGGCCAGGGACCCTATGGCTACACCTTC
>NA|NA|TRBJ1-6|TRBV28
CASSPPPAINSPLHF
TGTGCCAGCAGTCCCCCCCCTGCCATTAATTCACCCCTCCACTTT
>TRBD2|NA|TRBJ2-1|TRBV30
CAWRGLATREQFF
TGTGCCTGGAGGGGACTAGCGACCAGGGAGCAGTTCTTC
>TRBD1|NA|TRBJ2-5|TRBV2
CASTGQGKGQETQYF
TGTGCCAGCACCGGACAGGGTAAAGGGCAAGAGACCCAGTACTTC
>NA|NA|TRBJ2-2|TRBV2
CASSAEMSPTGELFF
TGTGCCAGCAGTGCCGAAATGAGCCCTACCGGGGAGCTGTTTTTT
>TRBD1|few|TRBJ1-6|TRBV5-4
CASGQGDSPLHF
TGTGCCAGCGGACAGGGCGATTCACCCCTCCACTTT
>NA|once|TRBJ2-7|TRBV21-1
CASSEGLAGSYEQYF
TGTGCCAGCAGCGAGGGACTAGCGGGCTCCTACGAGCAGTACTTC
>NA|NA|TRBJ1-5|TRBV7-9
CASSLDTTGPQHF
TGTGCCAGCAGCTTAGACACGACCGGGCCCCAGCATTTT
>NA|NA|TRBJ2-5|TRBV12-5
CASGPPSTGYQETQYF
TGTGCTAGTGGTCCTCCCTCGACCGGGTACCAAGAGACCCAGTACTTC
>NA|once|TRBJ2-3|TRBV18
CASSPRTASTDTQYF
TGTGCCAGCTCACCCAGGACAGCTAGCACAGATACGCAGTATTTT
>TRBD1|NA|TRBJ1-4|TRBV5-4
CASRPGGGDEKLFF
TGTGCCAGCAGGCCAGGGGGAGGAGATGAAAAACTGTTTTTT
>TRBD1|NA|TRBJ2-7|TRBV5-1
CASSLWTGLAYEQYF
TGCGCCAGCAGCTTGTGGACAGGGCTCGCCTACGAGCAGTACTTC
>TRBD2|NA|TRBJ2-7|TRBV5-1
CASSLTSGPSYEQYF
TGCGCCAGCAGCCTTACTAGCGGCCCCTCCTACGAGCAGTACTTC
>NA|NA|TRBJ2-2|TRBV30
CAWNTNTGELFF
TGTGCCTGGAACACCAACACCGGGGAGCTGTTTTTT
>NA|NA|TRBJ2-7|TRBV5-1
CASSSGRWVYEQYF
TGCGCCAGCAGCTCGGGACGGTGGGTCTACGAGCAGTACTTC
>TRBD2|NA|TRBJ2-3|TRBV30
CASGGRRSDTQYF
TGTGCCTCTGGCGGGAGACGGTCAGATACGCAGTATTTT
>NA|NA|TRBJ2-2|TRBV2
CASSEGNTNTGELFF
TGTGCCAGCAGTGAGGGGAACACAAACACCGGGGAGCTGTTTTTT
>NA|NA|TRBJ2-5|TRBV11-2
CASSLDGGAEETQYF
TGTGCCAGCAGCTTAGATGGGGGGGCCGAAGAGACCCAGTACTTC
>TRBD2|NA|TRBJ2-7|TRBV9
CASSSGSGSSYEQYF
TGTGCCAGCAGTAGCGGGAGTGGGAGCTCCTACGAGCAGTACTTC
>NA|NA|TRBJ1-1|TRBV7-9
CAAGRLGGTEAFF
TGTGCAGCAGGAAGGCTAGGTGGCACTGAAGCTTTCTTT
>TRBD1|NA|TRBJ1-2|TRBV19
CASSIAGQVFYGYTF
TGTGCCAGTAGTATAGCCGGACAGGTTTTCTATGGCTACACCTTC
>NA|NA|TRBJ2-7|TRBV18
CASSPDMTGSYEQYF
TGTGCCAGCTCACCAGACATGACAGGTTCCTACGAGCAGTACTTC
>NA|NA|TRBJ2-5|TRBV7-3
CASSLGVAETQYF
TGTGCCAGCAGCTTAGGGGTAGCGGAGACCCAGTACTTC
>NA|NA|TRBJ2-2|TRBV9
CASSVAPAQNTGELFF
TGTGCCAGCAGCGTAGCTCCAGCTCAAAACACCGGGGAGCTGTTTTTT
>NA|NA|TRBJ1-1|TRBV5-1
CASSVPNTEAFF
TGCGCCAGCAGCGTCCCTAACACTGAAGCTTTCTTT
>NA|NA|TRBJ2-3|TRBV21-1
CASSKSVSGRLEGDTQYF
TGTGCCAGCAGCAAAAGTGTCAGCGGGAGACTCGAAGGGGATACGCAGTATTTT
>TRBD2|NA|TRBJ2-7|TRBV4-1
CASSQVALAAEQYF
TGCGCCAGCAGCCAGGTGGCCCTAGCGGCCGAGCAGTACTTC
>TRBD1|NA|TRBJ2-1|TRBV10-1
CASSDWGQAKQFF
TGCGCCAGCAGTGACTGGGGACAGGCTAAGCAGTTCTTC
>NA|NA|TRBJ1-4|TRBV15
CATSRAGQGATNEKLFF
TGTGCCACCAGCAGAGCGGGCCAGGGTGCAACTAATGAAAAACTGTTTTTT
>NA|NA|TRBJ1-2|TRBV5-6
CASSSGRGMGYTF
TGTGCCAGCAGCTCCGGCAGGGGAATGGGCTACACCTTC
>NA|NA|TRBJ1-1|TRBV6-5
CASSRTVLNTEAFF
TGTGCCAGCTCCCGGACAGTACTGAACACTGAAGCTTTCTTT
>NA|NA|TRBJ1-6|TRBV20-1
CSARDLGSLHF
TGCAGTGCTAGGGATCTTGGGTCCCTCCACTTT
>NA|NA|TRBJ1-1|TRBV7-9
CASSPRGGPDAEAFF
TGTGCCAGCAGCCCACGGGGGGGGCCTGACGCTGAAGCTTTCTTT
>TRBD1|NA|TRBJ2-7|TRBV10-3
CAISESTGGRWEQYF
TGTGCCATCAGTGAGTCGACAGGGGGCAGATGGGAGCAGTACTTC
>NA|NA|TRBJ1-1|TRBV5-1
CASRFTGAEAEAFF
TGCGCCAGCAGGTTTACCGGGGCTGAGGCTGAAGCTTTCTTT
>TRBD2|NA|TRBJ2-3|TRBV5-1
CASKEGVAGEGDTQYF
TGCGCCAGCAAAGAGGGGGTAGCGGGAGAGGGAGATACGCAGTATTTT